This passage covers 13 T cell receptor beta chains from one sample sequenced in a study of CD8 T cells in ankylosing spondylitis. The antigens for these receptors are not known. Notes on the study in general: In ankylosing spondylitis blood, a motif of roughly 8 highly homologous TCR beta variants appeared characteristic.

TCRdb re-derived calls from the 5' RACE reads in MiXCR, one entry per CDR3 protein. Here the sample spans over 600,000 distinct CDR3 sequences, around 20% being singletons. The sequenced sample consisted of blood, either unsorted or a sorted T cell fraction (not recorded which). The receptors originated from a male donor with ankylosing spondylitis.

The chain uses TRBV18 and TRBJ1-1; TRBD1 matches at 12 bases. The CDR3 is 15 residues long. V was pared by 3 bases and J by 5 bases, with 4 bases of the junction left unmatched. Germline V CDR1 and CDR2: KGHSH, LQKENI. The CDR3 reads CASSPGTGGKTEAFF. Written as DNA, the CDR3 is TGTGCCAGCTCACCCGGGACAGGGGGCAAGACTGAAGCTTTCTTT.

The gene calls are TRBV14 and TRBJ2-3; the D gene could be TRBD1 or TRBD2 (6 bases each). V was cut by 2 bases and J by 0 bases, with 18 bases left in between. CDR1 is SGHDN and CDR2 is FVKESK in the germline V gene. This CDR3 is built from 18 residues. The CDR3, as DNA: TGTGCCAGCAGCCAAAACAGGGCAAGAAGCGGGAGCACAGATACGCAGTATTTT. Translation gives CASSQNRARSGSTDTQYF.

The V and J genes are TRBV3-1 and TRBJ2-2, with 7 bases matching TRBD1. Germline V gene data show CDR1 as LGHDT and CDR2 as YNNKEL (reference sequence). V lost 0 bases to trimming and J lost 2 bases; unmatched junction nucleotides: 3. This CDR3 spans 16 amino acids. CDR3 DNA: TGTGCCAGCAGCCAAGAAGGGGGCGGTAACACCGGGGAGCTGTTTTTT. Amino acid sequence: CASSQEGGGNTGELFF.

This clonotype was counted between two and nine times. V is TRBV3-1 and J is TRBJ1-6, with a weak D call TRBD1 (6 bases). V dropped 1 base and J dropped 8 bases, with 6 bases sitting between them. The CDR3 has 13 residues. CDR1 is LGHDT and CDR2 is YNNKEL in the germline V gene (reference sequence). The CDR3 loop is CASSQGTDSPLHF. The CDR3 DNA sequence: TGTGCCAGCAGCCAAGGGACAGATTCACCCCTCCACTTT.

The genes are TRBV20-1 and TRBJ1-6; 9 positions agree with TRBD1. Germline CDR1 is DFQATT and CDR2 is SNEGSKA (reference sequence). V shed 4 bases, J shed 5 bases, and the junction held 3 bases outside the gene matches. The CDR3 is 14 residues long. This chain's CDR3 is CSAKQGADNSPLHF. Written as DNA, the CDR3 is TGCAGTGCTAAACAGGGGGCAGATAATTCACCCCTCCACTTT.

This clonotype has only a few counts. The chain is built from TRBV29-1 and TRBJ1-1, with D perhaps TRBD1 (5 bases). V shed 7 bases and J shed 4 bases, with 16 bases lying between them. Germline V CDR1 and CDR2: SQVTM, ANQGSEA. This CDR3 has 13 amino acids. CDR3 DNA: TGCAGCGCAAAGGCCTTGGGGGTCACTGAAGCTTTCTTT. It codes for CSAKALGVTEAFF.

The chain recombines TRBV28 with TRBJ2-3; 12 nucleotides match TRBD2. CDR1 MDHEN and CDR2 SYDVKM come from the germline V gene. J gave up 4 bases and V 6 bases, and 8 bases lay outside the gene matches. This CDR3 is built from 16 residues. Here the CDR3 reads CASRPGGLAGSDTQYF. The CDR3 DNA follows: TGTGCCAGCAGGCCGGGTGGACTAGCGGGATCAGATACGCAGTATTTT.

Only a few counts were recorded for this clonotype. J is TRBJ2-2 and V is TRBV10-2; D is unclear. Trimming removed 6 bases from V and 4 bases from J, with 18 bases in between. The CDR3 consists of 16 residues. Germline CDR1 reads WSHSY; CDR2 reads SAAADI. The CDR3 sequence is CASSDFAPRGTGELFF. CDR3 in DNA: TGCGCCAGCAGCGATTTCGCCCCAAGAGGCACCGGGGAGCTGTTTTTT.

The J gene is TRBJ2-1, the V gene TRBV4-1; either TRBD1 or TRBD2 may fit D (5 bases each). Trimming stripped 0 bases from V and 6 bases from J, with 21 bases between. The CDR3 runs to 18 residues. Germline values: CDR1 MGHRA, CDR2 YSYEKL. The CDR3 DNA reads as TGCGCCAGCAGCCAAGACCTAAGTGAGGGGAATGGTGGCAATGAGCAGTTCTTC. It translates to CASSQDLSEGNGGNEQFF.

The CDR3 loop reads CSAPWGAKNIQYF. The CDR3 bases are TGCAGTGCTCCATGGGGGGCCAAAAACATTCAGTACTTC. The chain combines TRBV20-1 with TRBJ2-4; either TRBD1 or TRBD2 may supply D (5 bases each). Trimming stripped 5 bases from V and 1 base from J, with 9 bases between. There are 13 residues in the CDR3. CDR1 and CDR2 from the germline V gene are DFQATT and SNEGSKA (reference sequence).

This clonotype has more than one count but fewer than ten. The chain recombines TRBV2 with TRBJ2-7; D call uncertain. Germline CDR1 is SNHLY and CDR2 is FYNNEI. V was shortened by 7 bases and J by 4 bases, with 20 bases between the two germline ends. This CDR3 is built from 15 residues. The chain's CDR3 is CASTAVVGVNYEQYF. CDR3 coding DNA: TGTGCCAGCACCGCGGTGGTTGGGGTTAATTACGAGCAGTACTTC.

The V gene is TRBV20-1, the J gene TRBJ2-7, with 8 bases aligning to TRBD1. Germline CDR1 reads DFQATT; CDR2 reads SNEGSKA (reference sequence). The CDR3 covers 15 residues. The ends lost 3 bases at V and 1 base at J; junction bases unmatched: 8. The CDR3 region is CSASSGDRLSYEQYF. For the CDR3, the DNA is TGCAGTGCTAGTTCGGGGGACAGGTTGTCCTACGAGCAGTACTTC.

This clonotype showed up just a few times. In nucleotides, the CDR3 is TGCGCCAGCAGCTTGGTGGCAGGGCAAGACAATGAGCAGTTCTTC. Protein product: CASSLVAGQDNEQFF. This rearrangement joins TRBV5-1 to TRBJ2-1, with a tentative D call TRBD1 (5 bases). Germline CDR1 is SGHRS and CDR2 is YFSETQ. The CDR3 consists of 15 residues. The V gene lost 0 bases and the J gene lost 5 bases, with 12 bases spanning the gap.